These T cell receptor beta chains were read from a single sample in a study of graft-versus-host responses after intestinal transplantation. Libraries were prepared by immunoSEQ multiplex PCR; TCRdb keeps only in-frame clonotypes and omits some of them. Of fewer than 110,000 clones in the sample, roughly 87% were seen once. What these receptors recognize is not known. Sequenced material: unstimulated CD4+ T cells sorted from spleen or lymph node cells, taken before transplant. The source of these receptors is a human donor who was the organ donor for an intestinal transplant. CDR3s include the opening cysteine and the closing phenylalanine or tryptophan. The D gene is left open where the match is weak. Size is stated for part of the rows, as once, few or many counts, or as a class when the clone is expanded.

>TRBV6-6|TRBD1|TRBJ1-6|.
TGTGCCAGCAGGTCCCCCAGGGGGGATAATTCACCCCTCCACTTT
CASRSPRGDNSPLHF
>TRBV5-5|TRBD1|TRBJ2-1|.
TGTGCCAGCAGCCCCTGGACAGGGGGCCACAATGAGCAGTTCTTC
CASSPWTGGHNEQFF
>TRBV5-1|TRBD2|TRBJ2-1|.
TGCGCCAGCAGCTTGGGTATGACTAGCGGGAACAATGAGCAGTTCTTC
CASSLGMTSGNNEQFF
>TRBV6-6|.|TRBJ2-7|.
TGTGCCAGCAGTTACAAGTGGCAGGTATCCTACGAGCAGTACTTC
CASSYKWQVSYEQYF
>TRBV7-9|.|TRBJ2-2|.
TGTGCCAGCAGCCATAGTTGGCGAACCGGGGAGCTGTTTTTT
CASSHSWRTGELFF
>TRBV7-3|.|TRBJ1-1|.
TGTGCCAGCAGATCCGGACCGGCCAACACTGAAGCTTTCTTT
CASRSGPANTEAFF
>TRBV19|TRBD2|TRBJ2-1|once
TGTGCCAGTAGTACGTCTAGCGGGGGGGCCCTGCGTTTCCATGAGCAGTTCTTC
CASSTSSGGALRFHEQFF
>TRBV5-1|.|TRBJ1-1|.
TGCGCCAGCAGCTTGGGAGGGGGGCTATCGAACACTGAAGCTTTCTTT
CASSLGGGLSNTEAFF
>TRBV7-2|TRBD2|TRBJ2-7|.
TGTGCCAGCAGCGCTCGACTAGCGGGAGTTCCCTACGAGCAGTACTTC
CASSARLAGVPYEQYF
>TRBV4-1|.|TRBJ1-1|.
TGCGCCAGCAGCCAAGAAGGTCGACATACGTATGAAGCTTTCTTT
CASSQEGRHTYEAFF